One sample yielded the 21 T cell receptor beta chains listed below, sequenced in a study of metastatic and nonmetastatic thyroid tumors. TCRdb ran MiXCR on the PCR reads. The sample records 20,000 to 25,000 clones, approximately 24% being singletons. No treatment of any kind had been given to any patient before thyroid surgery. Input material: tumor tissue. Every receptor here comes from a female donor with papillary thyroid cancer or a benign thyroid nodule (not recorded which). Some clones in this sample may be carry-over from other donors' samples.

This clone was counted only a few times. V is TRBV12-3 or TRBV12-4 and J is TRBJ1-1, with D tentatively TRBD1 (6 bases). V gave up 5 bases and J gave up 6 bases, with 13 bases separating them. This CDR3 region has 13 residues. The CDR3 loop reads CASSQYRAAEAFF. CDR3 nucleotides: TGTGCCAGCAGTCAGTACAGGGCGGCTGAAGCTTTCTTT.

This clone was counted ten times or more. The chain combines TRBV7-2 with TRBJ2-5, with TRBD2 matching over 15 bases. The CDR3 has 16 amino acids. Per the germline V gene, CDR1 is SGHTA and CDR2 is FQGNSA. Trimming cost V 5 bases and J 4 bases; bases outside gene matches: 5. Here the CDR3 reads CASSPGTSGRLETQYF. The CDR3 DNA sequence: TGTGCCAGCAGCCCGGGGACTAGCGGGAGGTTAGAGACCCAGTACTTC.

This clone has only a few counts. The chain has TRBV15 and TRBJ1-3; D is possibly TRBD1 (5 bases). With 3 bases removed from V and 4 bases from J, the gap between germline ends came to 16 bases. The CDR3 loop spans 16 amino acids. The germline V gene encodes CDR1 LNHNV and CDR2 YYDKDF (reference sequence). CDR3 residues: CATSSFLDSEGNTIYF. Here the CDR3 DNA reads TGTGCCACCAGCAGTTTCTTAGACAGTGAAGGAAACACCATATATTTT.

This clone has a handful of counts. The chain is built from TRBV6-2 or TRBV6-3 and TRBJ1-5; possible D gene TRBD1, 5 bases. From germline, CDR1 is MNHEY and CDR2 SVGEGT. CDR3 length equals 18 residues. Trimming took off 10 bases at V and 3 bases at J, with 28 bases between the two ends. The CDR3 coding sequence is TGTGCCAACAGCAAGGGGTGGACTCACTATCTTATCAATCAGCCCCAGCATTTT. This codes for CANSKGWTHYLINQPQHF.

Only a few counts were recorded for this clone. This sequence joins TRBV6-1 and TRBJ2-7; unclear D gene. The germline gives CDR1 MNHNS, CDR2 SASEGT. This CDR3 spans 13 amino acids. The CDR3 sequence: CISSSPLGYEQYF. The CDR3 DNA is TGTATCAGCAGTAGCCCCCTGGGCTACGAGCAGTACTTC.

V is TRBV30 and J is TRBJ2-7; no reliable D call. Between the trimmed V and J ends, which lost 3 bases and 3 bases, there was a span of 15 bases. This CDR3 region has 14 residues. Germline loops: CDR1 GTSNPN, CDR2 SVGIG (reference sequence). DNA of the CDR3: TGTGCCTGGAGGGGAACCGGAGCCTTCTACGAGCAGTACTTC. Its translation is CAWRGTGAFYEQYF.

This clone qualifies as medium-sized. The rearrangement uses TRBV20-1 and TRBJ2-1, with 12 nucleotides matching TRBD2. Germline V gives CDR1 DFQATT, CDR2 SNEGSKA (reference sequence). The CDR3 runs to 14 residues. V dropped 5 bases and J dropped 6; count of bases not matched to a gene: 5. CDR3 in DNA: TGCAGTGCTCAGACTAGCGGGAGTGGCAATGAGCAGTTCTTC. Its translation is CSAQTSGSGNEQFF.

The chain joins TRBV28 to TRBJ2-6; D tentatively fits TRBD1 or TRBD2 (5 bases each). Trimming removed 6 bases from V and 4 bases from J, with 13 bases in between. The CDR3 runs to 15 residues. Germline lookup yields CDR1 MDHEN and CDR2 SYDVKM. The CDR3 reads CASSHRGVGANVLTF. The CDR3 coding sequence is TGTGCCAGCAGCCACAGAGGGGTAGGGGCCAACGTCCTGACTTTC.

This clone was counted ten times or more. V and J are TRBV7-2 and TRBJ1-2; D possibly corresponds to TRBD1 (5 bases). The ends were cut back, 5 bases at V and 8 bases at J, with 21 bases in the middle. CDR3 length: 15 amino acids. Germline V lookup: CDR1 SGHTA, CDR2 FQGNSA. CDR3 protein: CASSIGAVSPLGYTF. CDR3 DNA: TGTGCCAGCAGCATCGGGGCCGTGAGTCCCTTAGGCTACACCTTC.

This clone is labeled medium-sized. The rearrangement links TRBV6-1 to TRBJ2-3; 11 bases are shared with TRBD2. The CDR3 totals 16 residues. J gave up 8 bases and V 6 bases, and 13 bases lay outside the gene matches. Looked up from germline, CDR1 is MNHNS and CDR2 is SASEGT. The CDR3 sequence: CASRRTGLAVQRTQYF. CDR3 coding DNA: TGTGCCAGCAGGCGAACGGGACTAGCGGTACAACGTACGCAGTATTTT.

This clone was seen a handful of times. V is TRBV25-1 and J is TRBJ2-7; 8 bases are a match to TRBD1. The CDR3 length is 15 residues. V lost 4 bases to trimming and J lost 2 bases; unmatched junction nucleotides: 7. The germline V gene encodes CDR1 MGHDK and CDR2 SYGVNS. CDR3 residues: CASSVSGTGPYEQYF. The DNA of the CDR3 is TGTGCCAGCAGTGTCTCCGGGACAGGCCCCTACGAGCAGTACTTC.

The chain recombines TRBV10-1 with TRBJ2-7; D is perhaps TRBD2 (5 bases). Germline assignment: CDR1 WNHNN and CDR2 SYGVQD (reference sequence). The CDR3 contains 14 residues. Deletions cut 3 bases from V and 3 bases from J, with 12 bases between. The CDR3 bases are TGCGCCAGCAGTGACGGGGATACTAGCTACGAGCAGTACTTC. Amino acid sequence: CASSDGDTSYEQYF.

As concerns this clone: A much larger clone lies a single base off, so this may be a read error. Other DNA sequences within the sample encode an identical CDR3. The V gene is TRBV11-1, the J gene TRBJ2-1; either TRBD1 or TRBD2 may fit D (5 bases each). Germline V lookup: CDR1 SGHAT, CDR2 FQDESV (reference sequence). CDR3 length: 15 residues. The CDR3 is CASSLARNRYNEQFF. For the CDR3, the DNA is TGCGCCAGCAGCTTAGCGAGGAACAGGTACAATGAGCAGTTCTTC.

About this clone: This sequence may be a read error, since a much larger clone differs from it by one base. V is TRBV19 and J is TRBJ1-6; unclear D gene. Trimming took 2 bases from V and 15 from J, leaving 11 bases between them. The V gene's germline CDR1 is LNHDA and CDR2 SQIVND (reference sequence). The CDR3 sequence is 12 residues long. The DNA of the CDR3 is TGTGCCAGTAGTATAAAGGATTCATACCTCCACTTT. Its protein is CASSIKDSYLHF.

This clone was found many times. The CDR3: CASSWGQGILWAEPSRAKNIQYF. The CDR3 DNA reads TGTGCCAGCAGTTGGGGACAGGGTATCCTCTGGGCGGAGCCCTCTCGAGCCAAAAACATTCAGTACTTC. This chain links TRBV28 with TRBJ2-4; TRBD1 aligns across 9 bases. The CDR3 sequence is 23 residues long. Germline-derived CDR1 and CDR2 are MDHEN and SYDVKM. Germline trimming cut 4 bases from V and 0 bases from J; bases unmatched to any gene: 25.

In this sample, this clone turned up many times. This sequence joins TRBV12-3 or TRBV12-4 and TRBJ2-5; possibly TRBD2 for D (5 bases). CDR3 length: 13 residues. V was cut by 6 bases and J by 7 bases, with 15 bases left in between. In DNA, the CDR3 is TGTGCCAGCAGCGACGGGGTCCGGGGGACCCAGTACTTC. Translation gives CASSDGVRGTQYF.

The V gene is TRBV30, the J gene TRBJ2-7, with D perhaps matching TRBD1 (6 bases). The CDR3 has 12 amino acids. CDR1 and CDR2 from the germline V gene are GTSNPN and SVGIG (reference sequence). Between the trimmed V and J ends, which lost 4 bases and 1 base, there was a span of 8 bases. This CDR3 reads CAWKQGSYEQYF. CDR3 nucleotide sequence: TGTGCCTGGAAACAGGGTTCCTACGAGCAGTACTTC. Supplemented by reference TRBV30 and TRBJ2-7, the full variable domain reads SQTIHQWPATLVQPVGSPLSLECTVEGTSNPNLYWYRQAAGRGLQLLFYSVGIGQISSEVPQNLSASRPQDRQFILSSKKLLLSDSGFYLCAWKQGSYEQYFGPGTRLTVT.

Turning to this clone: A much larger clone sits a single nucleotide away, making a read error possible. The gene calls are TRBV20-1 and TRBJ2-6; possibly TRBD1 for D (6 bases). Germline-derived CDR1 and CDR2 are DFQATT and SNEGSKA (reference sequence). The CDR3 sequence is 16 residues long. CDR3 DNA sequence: TGCAGTGCAACGGGACAAGGAGGCGCTGGGGCCAACTTCCTGACTTTC. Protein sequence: CSATGQGGAGANFLTF.

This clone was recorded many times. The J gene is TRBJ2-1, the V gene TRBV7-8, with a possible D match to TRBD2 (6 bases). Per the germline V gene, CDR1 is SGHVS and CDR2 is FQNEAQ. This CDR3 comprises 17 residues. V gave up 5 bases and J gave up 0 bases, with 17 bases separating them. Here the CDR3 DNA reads TGTGCCAGCAGCCCGGCGGCTAGCGCGCACTCCTACAATGAGCAGTTCTTC. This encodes CASSPAASAHSYNEQFF.

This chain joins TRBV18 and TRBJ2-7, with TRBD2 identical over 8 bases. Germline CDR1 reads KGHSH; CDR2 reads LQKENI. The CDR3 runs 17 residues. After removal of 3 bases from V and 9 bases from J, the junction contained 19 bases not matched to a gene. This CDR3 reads CASSPRAAGVPNDGQYF. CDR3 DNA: TGTGCCAGCTCACCGAGGGCAGCGGGAGTGCCAAATGACGGGCAGTACTTC.

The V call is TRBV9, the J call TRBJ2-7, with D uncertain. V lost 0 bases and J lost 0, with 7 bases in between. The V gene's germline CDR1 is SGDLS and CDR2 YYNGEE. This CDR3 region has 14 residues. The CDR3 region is CASSVDGFSYEQYF. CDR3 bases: TGTGCCAGCAGCGTAGACGGGTTCTCCTACGAGCAGTACTTC.